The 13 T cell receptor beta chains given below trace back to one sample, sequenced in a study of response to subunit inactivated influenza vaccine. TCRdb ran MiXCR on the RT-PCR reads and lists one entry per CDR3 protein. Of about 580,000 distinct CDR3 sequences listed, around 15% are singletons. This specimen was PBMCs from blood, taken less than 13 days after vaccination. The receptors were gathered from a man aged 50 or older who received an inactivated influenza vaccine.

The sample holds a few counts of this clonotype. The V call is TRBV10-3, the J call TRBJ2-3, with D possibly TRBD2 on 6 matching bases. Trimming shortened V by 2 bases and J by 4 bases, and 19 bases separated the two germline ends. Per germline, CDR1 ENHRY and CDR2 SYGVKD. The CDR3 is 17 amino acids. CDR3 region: CAISEIQSGRRADTQYF. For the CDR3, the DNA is TGTGCCATCAGTGAGATCCAGTCCGGCAGGAGGGCAGATACGCAGTATTTT.

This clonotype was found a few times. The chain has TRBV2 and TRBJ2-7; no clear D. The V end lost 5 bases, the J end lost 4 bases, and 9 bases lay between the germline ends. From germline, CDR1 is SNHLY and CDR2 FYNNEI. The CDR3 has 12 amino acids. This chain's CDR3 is CASSIQIYEQYF. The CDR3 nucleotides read TGTGCCAGCAGTATACAGATTTACGAGCAGTACTTC.

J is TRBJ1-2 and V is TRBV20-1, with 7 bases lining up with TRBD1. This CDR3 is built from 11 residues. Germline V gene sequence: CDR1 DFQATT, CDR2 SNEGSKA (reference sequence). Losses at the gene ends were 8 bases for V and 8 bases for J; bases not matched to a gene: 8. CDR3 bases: TGCAGTACCAAGACAGGGAACGGCTACACCTTC. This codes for CSTKTGNGYTF.

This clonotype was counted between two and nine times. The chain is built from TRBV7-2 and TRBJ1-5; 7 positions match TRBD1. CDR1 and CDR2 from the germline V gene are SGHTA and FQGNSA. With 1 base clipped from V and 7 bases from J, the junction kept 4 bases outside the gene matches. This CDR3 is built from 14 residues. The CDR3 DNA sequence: TGTGCCAGCAGCTTAGATAGGGGGCCCCAGCCCCAGCATTTT. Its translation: CASSLDRGPQPQHF.

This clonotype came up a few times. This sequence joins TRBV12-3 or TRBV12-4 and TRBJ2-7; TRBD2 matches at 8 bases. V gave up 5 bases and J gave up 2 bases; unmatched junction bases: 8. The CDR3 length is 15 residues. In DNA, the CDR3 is TGTGCCAGCAGTCTAAGACTAGCGCCCCCCTACGAGCAGTACTTC. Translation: CASSLRLAPPYEQYF.

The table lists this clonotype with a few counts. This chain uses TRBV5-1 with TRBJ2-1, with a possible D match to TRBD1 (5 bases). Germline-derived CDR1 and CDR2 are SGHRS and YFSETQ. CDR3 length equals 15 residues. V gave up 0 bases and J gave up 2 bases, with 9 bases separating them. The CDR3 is CASSLESGTYNEQFF. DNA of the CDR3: TGCGCCAGCAGCTTGGAATCAGGGACCTACAATGAGCAGTTCTTC.

The CDR3 region is CASSQAGKRRGYSNQPQHF. CDR3 sequence (DNA): TGTGCCAGCAGCCAGGCAGGGAAAAGAAGAGGGTATAGCAATCAGCCCCAGCATTTT. V usage is TRBV4-2 and J usage is TRBJ1-5, with D tentatively TRBD1 (5 bases). Germline V gene data show CDR1 as LGHNA and CDR2 as YNFKEQ. The V end was cut by 3 bases, the J end by 0 bases, with 21 bases between. The CDR3 is 19 residues long.

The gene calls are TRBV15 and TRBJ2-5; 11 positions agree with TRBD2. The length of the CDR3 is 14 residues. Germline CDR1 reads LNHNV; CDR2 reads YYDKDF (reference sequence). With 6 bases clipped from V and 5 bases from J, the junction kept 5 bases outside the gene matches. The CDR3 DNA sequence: TGTGCCACCAGTCCGACTAGCGGGGTCGAGACCCAGTACTTC. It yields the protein CATSPTSGVETQYF.

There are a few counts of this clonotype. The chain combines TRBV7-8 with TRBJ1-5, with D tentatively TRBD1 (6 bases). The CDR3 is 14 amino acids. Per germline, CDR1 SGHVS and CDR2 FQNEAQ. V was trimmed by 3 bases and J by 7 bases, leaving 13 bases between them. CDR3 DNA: TGTGCCAGCAGCTTTCTGGGGGGCGGACAGCCCCAGCATTTT. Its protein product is CASSFLGGGQPQHF.

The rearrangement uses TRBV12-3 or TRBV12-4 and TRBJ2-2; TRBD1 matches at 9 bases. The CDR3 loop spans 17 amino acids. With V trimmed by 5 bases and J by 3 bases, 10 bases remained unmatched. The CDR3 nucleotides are TGTGCCAGCAGTCCGGCCTTCGGGACAGGGTACACCGGGGAGCTGTTTTTT. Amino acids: CASSPAFGTGYTGELFF.

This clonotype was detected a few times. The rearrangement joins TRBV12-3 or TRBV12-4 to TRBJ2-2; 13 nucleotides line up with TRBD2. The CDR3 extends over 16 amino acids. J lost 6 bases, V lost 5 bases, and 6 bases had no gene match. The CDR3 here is CASSPPGLAGAGELFF. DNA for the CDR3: TGTGCCAGCAGTCCCCCCGGACTAGCGGGAGCCGGGGAGCTGTTTTTT.

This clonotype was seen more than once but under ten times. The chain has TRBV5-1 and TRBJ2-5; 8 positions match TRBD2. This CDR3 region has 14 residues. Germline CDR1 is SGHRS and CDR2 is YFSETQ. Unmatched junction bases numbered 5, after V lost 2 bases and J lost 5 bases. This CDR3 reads CASSLDSGDETQYF. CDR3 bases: TGCGCCAGCAGCTTAGATAGCGGGGATGAGACCCAGTACTTC.

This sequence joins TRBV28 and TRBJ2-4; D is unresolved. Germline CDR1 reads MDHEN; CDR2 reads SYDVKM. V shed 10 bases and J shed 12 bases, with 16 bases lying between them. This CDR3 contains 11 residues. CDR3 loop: CATVTQGTQYF. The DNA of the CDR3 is TGTGCCACCGTAACCCAAGGCACTCAGTACTTC.